This T cell receptor (beta chain) derives from a study of cytotoxic CD8 clonotypes in ibrutinib-treated CLL. Looking at the study overall: Among the patients, about a dozen presented as relapsed/refractory and about 14 as treatment-naive; 17 to 18 showed unmutated IGHV. Response material was collected after a median 12 months of treatment, range 6 to 36. Each sample contained, on average, about 250,000 productive templates and 75,000 to 100,000 productive rearrangements.

Data came from immunoSEQ multiplex PCR; TCRdb stores just in-frame clones and leaves some out. Of nearly 300,000 clones in the sample, around 76% were seen once. The CDR3 contains 13 residues. The germline V gene has CDR1 SGHNT and CDR2 YENEEA. Trimming left V 5 bases short and J 3 bases short, with 8 bases between. This clone was counted between two and nine times. The sequenced sample was PBMCs, obtained at disease progression, from a patient treated with ibrutinib. The receptor was isolated from a human donor with chronic lymphocytic leukemia. V is TRBV11-3 and J is TRBJ2-1, with D unclear. CDR3 bases: TGTGCCAGCAGCCTGGGGAACTACAATGAGCAGTTCTTC. This codes for CASSLGNYNEQFF.